This TCR beta chain comes out of a study of T cell responses to AZD1222 COVID-19 vaccine. Study summary: Second-dose schedules of about 4 or about 12 weeks were combined. Study-wide results and limits: The number of AZD1222 recipients seropositive at baseline was only 5 to 7. It should be noted that donors were predominantly white British and more often female, and clonal diversity was possibly underestimated. A reported finding is that nearly half of spike-specific TCRs target unmutated variant regions.

This clone was counted a few times. No antigen is known for it. This CDR3 spans 13 amino acids. Some clones are missing from TCRdb's copy, which holds only in-frame ones; the method was immunoSEQ multiplex PCR. The sample lists tens of thousands of clones, roughly 89% seen once, with 2% to 3% in the top ten. The sequence derives from an adult in good health. The specimen comprised peripheral blood, sampled on day 0 of AZD1222 vaccination. V and J are TRBV21-1 and TRBJ2-1; TRBD2 was called by the table and not checked on the DNA. TRBV21-1 is a pseudogene locus. The CDR3 protein is CASSRTETNEQFF. CDR3 DNA: TGTGCCAGCAGCAGGACTGAAACCAATGAGCAGTTCTTC.